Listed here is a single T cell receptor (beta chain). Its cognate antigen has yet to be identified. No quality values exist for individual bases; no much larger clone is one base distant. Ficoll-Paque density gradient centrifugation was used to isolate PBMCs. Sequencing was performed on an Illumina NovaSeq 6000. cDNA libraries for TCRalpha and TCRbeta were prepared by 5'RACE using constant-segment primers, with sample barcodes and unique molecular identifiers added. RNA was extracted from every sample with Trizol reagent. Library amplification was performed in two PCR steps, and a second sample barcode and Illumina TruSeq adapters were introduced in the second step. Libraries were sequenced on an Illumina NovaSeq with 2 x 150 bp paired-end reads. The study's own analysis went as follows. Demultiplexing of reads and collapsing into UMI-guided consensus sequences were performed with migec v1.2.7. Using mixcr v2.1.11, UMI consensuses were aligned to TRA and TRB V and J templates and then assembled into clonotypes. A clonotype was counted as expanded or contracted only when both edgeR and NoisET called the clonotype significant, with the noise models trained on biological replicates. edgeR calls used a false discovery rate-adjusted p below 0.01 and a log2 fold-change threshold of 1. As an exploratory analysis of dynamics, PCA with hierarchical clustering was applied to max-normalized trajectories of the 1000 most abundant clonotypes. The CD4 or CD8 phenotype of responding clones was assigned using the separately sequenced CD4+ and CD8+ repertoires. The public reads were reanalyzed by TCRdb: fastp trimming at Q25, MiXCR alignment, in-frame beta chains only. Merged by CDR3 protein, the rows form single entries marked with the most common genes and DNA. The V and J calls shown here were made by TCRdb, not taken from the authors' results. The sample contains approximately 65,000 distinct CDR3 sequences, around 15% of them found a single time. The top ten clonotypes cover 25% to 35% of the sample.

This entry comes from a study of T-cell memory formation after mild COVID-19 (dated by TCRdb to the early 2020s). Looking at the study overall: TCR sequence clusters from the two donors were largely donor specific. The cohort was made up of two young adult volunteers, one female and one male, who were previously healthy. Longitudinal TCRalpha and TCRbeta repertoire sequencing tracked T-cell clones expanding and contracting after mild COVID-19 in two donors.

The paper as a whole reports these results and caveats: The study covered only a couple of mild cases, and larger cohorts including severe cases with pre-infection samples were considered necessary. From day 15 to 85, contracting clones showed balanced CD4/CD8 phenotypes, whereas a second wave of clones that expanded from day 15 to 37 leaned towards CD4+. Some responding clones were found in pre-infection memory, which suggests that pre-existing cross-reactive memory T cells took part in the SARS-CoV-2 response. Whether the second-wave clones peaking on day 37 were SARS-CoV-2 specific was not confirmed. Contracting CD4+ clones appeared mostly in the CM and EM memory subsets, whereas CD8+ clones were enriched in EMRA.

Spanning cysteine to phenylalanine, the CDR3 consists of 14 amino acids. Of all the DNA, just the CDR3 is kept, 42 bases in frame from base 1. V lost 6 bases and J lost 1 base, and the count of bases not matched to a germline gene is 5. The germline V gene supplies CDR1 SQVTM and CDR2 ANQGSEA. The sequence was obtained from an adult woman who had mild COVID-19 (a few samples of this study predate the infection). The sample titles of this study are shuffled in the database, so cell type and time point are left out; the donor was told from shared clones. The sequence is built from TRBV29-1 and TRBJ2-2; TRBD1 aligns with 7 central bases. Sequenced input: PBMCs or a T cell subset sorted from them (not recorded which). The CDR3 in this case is CSVTGTENTGELFF. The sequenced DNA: TGCAGCGTAACCGGGACAGAGAACACCGGGGAGCTGTTTTTT.